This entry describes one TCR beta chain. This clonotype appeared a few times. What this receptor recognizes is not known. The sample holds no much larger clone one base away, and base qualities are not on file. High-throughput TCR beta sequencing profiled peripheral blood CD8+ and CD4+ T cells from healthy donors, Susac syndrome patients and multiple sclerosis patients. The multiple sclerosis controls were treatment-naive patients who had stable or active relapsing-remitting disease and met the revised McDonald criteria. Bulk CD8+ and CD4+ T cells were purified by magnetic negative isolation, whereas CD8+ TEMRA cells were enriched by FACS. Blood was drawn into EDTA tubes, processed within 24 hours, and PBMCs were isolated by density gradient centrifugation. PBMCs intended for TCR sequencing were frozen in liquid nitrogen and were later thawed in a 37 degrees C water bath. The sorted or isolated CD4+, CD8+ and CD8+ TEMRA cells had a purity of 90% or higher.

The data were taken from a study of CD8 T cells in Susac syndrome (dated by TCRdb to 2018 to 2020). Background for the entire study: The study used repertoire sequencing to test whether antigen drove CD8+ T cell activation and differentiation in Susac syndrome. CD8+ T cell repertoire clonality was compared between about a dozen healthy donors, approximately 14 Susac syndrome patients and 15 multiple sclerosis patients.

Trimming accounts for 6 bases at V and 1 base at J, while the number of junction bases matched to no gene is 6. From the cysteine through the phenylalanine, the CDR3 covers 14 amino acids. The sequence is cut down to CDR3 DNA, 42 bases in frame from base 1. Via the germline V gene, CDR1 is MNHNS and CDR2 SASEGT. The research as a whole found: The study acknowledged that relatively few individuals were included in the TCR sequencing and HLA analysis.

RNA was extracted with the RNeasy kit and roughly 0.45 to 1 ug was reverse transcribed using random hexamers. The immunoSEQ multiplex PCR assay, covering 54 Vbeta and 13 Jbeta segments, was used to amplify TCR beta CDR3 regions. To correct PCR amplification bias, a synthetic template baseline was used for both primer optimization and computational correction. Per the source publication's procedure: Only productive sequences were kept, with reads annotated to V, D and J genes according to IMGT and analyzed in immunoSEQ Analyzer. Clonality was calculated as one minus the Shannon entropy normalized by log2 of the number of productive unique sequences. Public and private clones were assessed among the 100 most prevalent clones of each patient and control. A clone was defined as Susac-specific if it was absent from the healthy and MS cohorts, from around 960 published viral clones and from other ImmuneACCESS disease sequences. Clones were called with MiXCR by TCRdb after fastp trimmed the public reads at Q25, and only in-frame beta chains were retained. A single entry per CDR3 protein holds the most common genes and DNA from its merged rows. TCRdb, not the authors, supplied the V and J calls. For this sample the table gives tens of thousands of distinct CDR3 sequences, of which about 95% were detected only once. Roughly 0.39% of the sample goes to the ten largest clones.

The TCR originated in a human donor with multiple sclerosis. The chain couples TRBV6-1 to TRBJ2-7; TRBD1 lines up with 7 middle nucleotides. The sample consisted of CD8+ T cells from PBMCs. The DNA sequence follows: TGTGCCAGCAGCGCCGGGACAGAGTCCTACGAGCAGTACTTC. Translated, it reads CASSAGTESYEQYF.